This TCR beta chain was profiled in a study of CD8 T cell repertoires and HIV-1 epitope variants. V lost 0 bases, J lost 5 bases, and 16 bases lay in between. Germline CDR1 and CDR2: SNHLY and FYNNEI. This CDR3 spans 16 amino acids. Concerning this clone itself: What it binds is not known.

Some clones are missing from TCRdb's copy, which holds only in-frame ones; the method was immunoSEQ multiplex PCR. The table records around 5,100 clones, roughly 70% of them present only once. The sequence derives from a male donor with HIV. The source material was cultured CD8+ T cells derived from PBMCs. The chain uses TRBV2 and TRBJ2-5, with D perhaps being TRBD1 or TRBD2 (5 bases each). The CDR3 protein is CASSEALGDLEETQYF. DNA for the CDR3: TGTGCCAGCAGTGAAGCTCTGGGGGACCTAGAGGAGACCCAGTACTTC.